One and the same sample provided the 32 T cell receptor beta chains below, sequenced in a study of shared clonotypes between healthy human individuals. This table comes from immunoSEQ multiplex PCR, and its TCRdb copy is limited to in-frame clones, with some not included. This sample has about 660,000 clones, with 74% found just once. Input material: memory CD4+ T cells sorted from blood. The subset: CD45RA-negative fraction. Receptors originate from a woman in her twenties or thirties in good health.

The chain has TRBV16 and TRBJ1-2, with 11 bases lining up with TRBD1. This CDR3 region has 13 residues. From germline, CDR1 is KGHSY and CDR2 FQNENV. The V and J ends lost 5 bases and 4 bases, in that order; junction bases with no gene match: 0. For the CDR3, the DNA is TGTGCCAGCAGCGGGACAGGGGGCTATGGCTACACCTTC. This gives the protein CASSGTGGYGYTF. Combining the CDR3 with reference TRBV16 and TRBJ1-2 gives the whole variable domain GEEVAQTPKHLVRGEGQKAKLYCAPIKGHSYVFWYQQVLKNEFKFLISFQNENVFDETGMPKERFSAKCLPNSPCSLEIQATKLEDSAVYFCASSGTGGYGYTFGSGTRLTVV.

DNA of the CDR3: TGTGCCAGCAGTTTCGCCGGGCCCACTAATGAAAAACTGTTTTTT. Amino acid sequence: CASSFAGPTNEKLFF. V gene TRBV28 combines with J gene TRBJ1-4; D unclear. CDR1 and CDR2 from the germline V gene are MDHEN and SYDVKM. V lost 3 bases and J 2 bases, leaving 10 bases between the germline ends. The CDR3 runs to 15 residues.

V gene TRBV28 combines with J gene TRBJ1-6, with 7 bases that match TRBD1. The CDR3 length is 15 residues. Trimming took 3 bases from V and 6 from J; bases not matched to a gene: 5. Looked up from germline, CDR1 is MDHEN and CDR2 is SYDVKM. The CDR3 reads CASSFLGQTNSPLHF. The CDR3 nucleotides read TGTGCCAGCAGTTTTCTGGGACAGACTAATTCACCCCTCCACTTT.

The gene calls are TRBV5-1 and TRBJ2-7; 7 bases align to TRBD1. With V trimmed by 4 bases and J by 5 bases, 9 bases remained unmatched. CDR3 length equals 14 residues. Germline V lookup: CDR1 SGHRS, CDR2 YFSETQ. The chain's CDR3 is CASSQTGFVHEQYF. CDR3 coding DNA: TGCGCCAGCAGCCAGACAGGGTTCGTGCACGAGCAGTACTTC.

Comments on this clone: A much larger clone differs from this one at a single base, so this may be a read error. At the DNA level, this CDR3 is encoded by other sequences in the same sample as well. The rearrangement joins TRBV20-1 to TRBJ1-1; D ambiguous. In germline, CDR1 is DFQATT, CDR2 SNEGSKA (reference sequence). Trimming removed 6 bases at V and 3 bases at J, with 8 bases between. The CDR3 extends over 11 amino acids. CDR3 sequence reads: CSADRDTEAFF. The CDR3 DNA reads TGCAGTGCAGACCGGGACACTGAAGCTTTCTTT.

The chain recombines TRBV19 with TRBJ1-5; D remains ambiguous. The V end was cut by 1 base, the J end by 7 bases, with 17 bases between. CDR3 length: 16 residues. Germline CDR1 is LNHDA and CDR2 is SQIVND (reference sequence). CDR3 residues: CASSIVSRPRRQPQHF. The CDR3 bases are TGTGCCAGTAGTATAGTCTCCCGGCCCCGAAGGCAGCCCCAGCATTTT.

CDR3 amino acids: CASSLDPRGAYTEAFF. The CDR3, as DNA: TGTGCCAGCAGTTTAGACCCTCGAGGGGCTTACACTGAAGCTTTCTTT. This sequence joins TRBV6-5 and TRBJ1-1; possibly TRBD1 for D (5 bases). CDR3 size: 16 residues. The germline CDR1 and CDR2 sequences are MNHEY and SVGAGI. Trimming removed 4 bases from V and 3 bases from J, with 18 bases in between.

The chain couples TRBV9 to TRBJ1-4; 7 nucleotides align to TRBD1. The length of the CDR3 is 15 residues. V gave up 0 bases and J gave up 8 bases; unmatched junction bases: 7. Germline V gene data show CDR1 as SGDLS and CDR2 as YYNGEE. The CDR3 sequence: CASSVVEGGGEKLFF. CDR3 bases: TGTGCCAGCAGCGTAGTAGAAGGGGGCGGCGAAAAACTGTTTTTT.

The rearrangement links TRBV25-1 to TRBJ2-7, with D possibly TRBD2 on 5 matching bases. The germline V and J ends were trimmed by 4 bases and 1 base, with 14 bases remaining between them. Germline CDR1 reads MGHDK; CDR2 reads SYGVNS. The CDR3 is 15 residues long. The CDR3 is CASSAGEPGSYEQYF. The CDR3 nucleotides read TGTGCCAGCAGTGCCGGGGAGCCGGGGTCCTACGAGCAGTACTTC.

The CDR3 bases are TGTGCCTGGAGTGTCTCAGGGACGAACTATGGCTACACCTTC. Translation: CAWSVSGTNYGYTF. This chain links TRBV30 with TRBJ1-2, with D tentatively TRBD1 (5 bases). Germline V gene sequence: CDR1 GTSNPN, CDR2 SVGIG (reference sequence). This CDR3 is 14 amino acids long. Trimming pared 0 bases from V and 2 bases from J, leaving 10 bases between.

The rearrangement links TRBV4-1 to TRBJ2-3; TRBD1 aligns across 10 bases. CDR1 is MGHRA and CDR2 is YSYEKL in the germline V gene. This CDR3 comprises 16 residues. V shed 6 bases, J shed 8 bases, and the junction held 14 bases outside the gene matches. DNA of the CDR3: TGCGCCAGCAGACAACCGGGACAGGGGTCCCATAGTACGCAGTATTTT. This translates into CASRQPGQGSHSTQYF.

This sequence joins TRBV28 and TRBJ2-7, with D unclear. Trimming cost V 5 bases and J 10 bases, with 18 bases left between them. This CDR3 is 13 amino acids long. Germline-derived CDR1 and CDR2 are MDHEN and SYDVKM. This CDR3 reads CASSGRALREQYF. The CDR3 region has the DNA TGTGCCAGCAGTGGACGGGCCCTACGAGAACAGTACTTC.

The rearrangement joins TRBV7-3 to TRBJ1-1, with a possible D match to TRBD1 (5 bases). Trimming took off 8 bases at V and 3 bases at J, with 13 bases between the two ends. From germline, CDR1 is SGHTA and CDR2 FQGTGA. The CDR3 is 13 amino acids. The CDR3 nucleotides read TGTGCCAGCCAACTCCAACAGGACACTGAAGCTTTCTTT. This encodes CASQLQQDTEAFF.

This clone was counted a single time. The CDR3 bases are TGTGCCAGCTCGGGACAGAACTATGGCTACACCTTC. The encoded protein is CASSGQNYGYTF. The J gene is TRBJ1-2, the V gene TRBV11-1, with 7 bases fitting TRBD1. The CDR3 covers 12 residues. Looked up from germline, CDR1 is SGHAT and CDR2 is FQDESV (reference sequence). Trimming cost V 8 bases and J 2 bases; bases outside gene matches: 2.

The V and J genes are TRBV6-8 and TRBJ2-1; a possible D gene is TRBD1 (6 bases). Germline loops: CDR1 MNHGY, CDR2 SAAAGT. The CDR3 sequence is 20 residues long. Trimming removed 2 bases from V and 2 bases from J, with 25 bases in between. The CDR3 protein is CASSYHRQVLGGNTYNEQFF. The CDR3 DNA sequence: TGTGCCAGCAGTTACCATCGACAGGTCCTAGGTGGGAACACCTACAATGAGCAGTTCTTC.

The chain has TRBV7-2 and TRBJ2-7; 11 positions match TRBD2. After removal of 5 bases from V and 7 bases from J, the junction contained 7 bases not matched to a gene. There are 14 residues in the CDR3. Germline V lookup: CDR1 SGHTA, CDR2 FQGNSA. CDR3 DNA: TGTGCCAGCAGCACCTCACTAGCGGGAGTAGAGCAGTACTTC. It codes for CASSTSLAGVEQYF.

This clone showed up just a few times. The V call is TRBV28, the J call TRBJ2-7; TRBD1 matches 9 bases. The CDR3 has 15 residues. The trim removed 2 bases at V and 0 bases at J, leaving 2 bases unmatched. CDR1 MDHEN and CDR2 SYDVKM come from the germline V gene. In DNA, the CDR3 is TGTGCCAGCAGTTTAACGACAGGGGGCTCCTACGAGCAGTACTTC. Translation: CASSLTTGGSYEQYF. Full variable domain (outside the CDR3, taken from reference TRBV28 and TRBJ2-7): DVKVTQSSRYLVKRTGEKVFLECVQDMDHENMFWYRQDPGLGLRLIYFSYDVKMKEKGDIPEGYSVSREKKERFSLILESASTNQTSMYLCASSLTTGGSYEQYFGPGTRLTVT.

The chain has TRBV27 and TRBJ2-5; possible D gene TRBD1, 6 bases. Trimming shortened V by 4 bases and J by 5 bases, and 17 bases separated the two germline ends. Germline values: CDR1 MNHEY, CDR2 SMNVEV (reference sequence). The CDR3 runs 15 residues. CDR3 DNA: TGTGCCAGCAGTTCTACCTACAGGGTTCAGGAGACCCAGTACTTC. Residues: CASSSTYRVQETQYF.

The chain uses TRBV27 and TRBJ2-3; no definite D call. The CDR3 loop spans 12 amino acids. The germline V and J ends were trimmed by 7 bases and 5 bases, with 10 bases remaining between them. Germline CDR1 MNHEY, CDR2 SMNVEV (reference sequence). The CDR3 is CASTSFGDTQYF. The CDR3 region has the DNA TGTGCCAGCACCTCGTTCGGAGATACGCAGTATTTT.

This clone came up many times. CDR3 DNA: TGTGCCAGCAGGCCCTTGGGGGCCTCGAACACTGAAGCTTTCTTT. Translating it yields CASRPLGASNTEAFF. V gene TRBV27 combines with J gene TRBJ1-1; D perhaps matches TRBD1 (6 bases). Per germline, CDR1 MNHEY and CDR2 SMNVEV (reference sequence). The CDR3 covers 15 residues. Trimming took 6 bases from V and 1 from J, leaving 15 bases between them.

This chain joins TRBV5-1 and TRBJ2-7; tentatively, D is TRBD1 (5 bases). This CDR3 comprises 15 residues. Trimming shortened V by 0 bases and J by 8 bases, and 18 bases separated the two germline ends. Germline-derived CDR1 and CDR2 are SGHRS and YFSETQ. The chain's CDR3 is CASSLAKGSPSKQYF. The CDR3 region has the DNA TGCGCCAGCAGCTTGGCCAAGGGGTCCCCCTCCAAGCAGTACTTC.

The chain has TRBV10-3 and TRBJ1-4; D is possibly TRBD1 (6 bases). CDR3 length: 13 residues. In germline, CDR1 is ENHRY, CDR2 SYGVKD. V gave up 10 bases and J gave up 7 bases, with 16 bases separating them. The CDR3 here is CASTEGGSEKLFF. CDR3 nucleotides: TGTGCCAGCACCGAGGGGGGTTCTGAAAAACTGTTTTTT.

This chain uses TRBV2 with TRBJ2-1, with TRBD2 matching 9 bases. Germline CDR1 and CDR2: SNHLY and FYNNEI. The CDR3 consists of 15 residues. V dropped 4 bases and J dropped 10; count of bases not matched to a gene: 11. Here the CDR3 DNA reads TGTGCCAGCAGTGGTTCACTAGCGGGCCGGGGGGAGCAGTTCTTC. It specifies CASSGSLAGRGEQFF.

The chain joins TRBV10-1 to TRBJ2-7; D is ambiguous. Germline V CDR1 and CDR2: WNHNN, SYGVQD (reference sequence). The CDR3 is made up of 15 amino acids. The V and J ends lost 0 bases and 1 base respectively, with 10 bases between them. This CDR3 reads CASSESNSGSYEQYF. CDR3 DNA sequence: TGCGCCAGCAGTGAGTCGAATTCTGGGTCCTACGAGCAGTACTTC.

The genes are TRBV27 and TRBJ1-5; D is undetermined. The V end lost 2 bases, the J end lost 4 bases, and 15 bases lay between the germline ends. Looked up from germline, CDR1 is MNHEY and CDR2 is SMNVEV (reference sequence). There are 16 residues in the CDR3. Written as DNA, the CDR3 is TGTGCCAGCAGTTTAATCGGAATATCCCCTAATCAGCCCCAGCATTTT. Encoded protein: CASSLIGISPNQPQHF.

The chain has TRBV19 and TRBJ2-7; 9 bases fit TRBD1. This CDR3 is built from 17 residues. The germline V gene has CDR1 LNHDA and CDR2 SQIVND (reference sequence). Trimming removed 3 bases from V and 4 bases from J; junction bases left unmatched: 13. CDR3 region: CASSMDRGVGQGYEQYF. CDR3 nucleotides: TGTGCCAGTAGTATGGACCGCGGCGTTGGACAGGGGTACGAGCAGTACTTC.

The table lists this clone with a count of one. This chain links TRBV7-8 with TRBJ1-1; no firm D call. The germline gives CDR1 SGHVS, CDR2 FQNEAQ. V lost 1 base to trimming and J lost 8 bases, with 8 bases between them. The CDR3 extends over 12 amino acids. The CDR3: CASSLDAGEAFF. As DNA, the CDR3 is TGTGCCAGCAGCTTAGACGCCGGAGAAGCTTTCTTT.

The chain links TRBV29-1 to TRBJ2-5, with D tentatively TRBD2 (5 bases). Trimming took off 0 bases at V and 4 bases at J, with 15 bases between the two ends. The CDR3 runs 15 residues. Germline V gene data show CDR1 as SQVTM and CDR2 as ANQGSEA. CDR3 DNA: TGCAGCGTTGAAGAGGGGAGTGGACGGGTAGAGACCCAGTACTTC. Translated, it gives CSVEEGSGRVETQYF.

This clone appeared a single time. This specimen includes other DNA sequences encoding the same CDR3. V usage is TRBV6-6 and J usage is TRBJ2-2, with 7 bases aligning to TRBD1. CDR1 and CDR2 from the germline V gene are MNHNY and SVGAGI (reference sequence). Losses at the gene ends were 5 bases for V and 2 bases for J; bases not matched to a gene: 2. The CDR3 is made up of 14 amino acids. The CDR3 nucleotides read TGTGCCAGCAGTAGACAGGGAAACACCGGGGAGCTGTTTTTT. Its translation: CASSRQGNTGELFF.

As to this clone: No DNA is shown, since the ends of the CDR3 on it are uncertain; the CDR3 is the one TCRdb lists. The chain couples TRBV5-1 to TRBJ2-2; TRBD1 is the table's D call, not checked against the DNA. The CDR3 comprises 17 residues, both ends counted. Germline CDR1 and CDR2: SGHRS and YFSETQ. The CDR3 is CASSFLRQGANTGELFF.

A word on this clone: This same CDR3 is encoded by further DNA sequences in the sample. V gene TRBV7-9 combines with J gene TRBJ1-4; D is perhaps TRBD1 (6 bases). Germline values: CDR1 SEHNR, CDR2 FQNEAQ (reference sequence). V lost 1 base, J lost 3 bases, and 9 bases lay in between. The CDR3 covers 15 residues. Here the CDR3 DNA reads TGTGCCAGCAGCTTAGTGGGGGGCTCTAATGAAAAACTGTTTTTT. Translation: CASSLVGGSNEKLFF.

V gene TRBV7-8 combines with J gene TRBJ1-5; D call uncertain. Per the germline V gene, CDR1 is SGHVS and CDR2 is FQNEAQ. The CDR3 has 15 amino acids. Trimming shortened V by 3 bases and J by 0 bases, and 9 bases separated the two germline ends. For the CDR3, the DNA is TGTGCCAGCAGCTTTCGGCTAAATAGCAATCAGCCCCAGCATTTT. It yields the protein CASSFRLNSNQPQHF.